These 25 T cell receptor beta chains were all obtained from the same sample, sequenced in a study of T-cell memory formation after mild COVID-19. In TCRdb, the 5' RACE reads were re-called with MiXCR into one record per CDR3 protein. The sample yields 450,000 or so distinct CDR3 sequences, nearly 25% seen once. The sequenced material came from PBMCs or a T cell subset sorted from them (not recorded which). All receptors derive from an adult woman who had mild COVID-19 (a few samples of this study predate the infection). Cell type and time point are not known.

The rearrangement joins TRBV5-1 to TRBJ2-2; D possibly matches TRBD1 or TRBD2 (5 bases each). V shed 1 base and J shed 6 bases, with 10 bases lying between them. CDR3 length equals 14 residues. The V gene's germline CDR1 is SGHRS and CDR2 YFSETQ. CDR3 region: CASSLRGVPGELFF. The CDR3 nucleotides read TGCGCCAGCAGCTTGAGAGGGGTTCCCGGGGAGCTGTTTTTT.

This clonotype occurred a few times. This sequence joins TRBV5-1 and TRBJ2-1; TRBD1 aligns across 12 bases. V was clipped by 1 base and J by 7 bases; unmatched bases: 6. Per the germline V gene, CDR1 is SGHRS and CDR2 is YFSETQ. The CDR3 extends over 16 amino acids. The CDR3 protein is CASSLSGTGGMNEQFF. As DNA, the CDR3 is TGCGCCAGCAGCTTGAGTGGGACAGGGGGCATGAATGAGCAGTTCTTC.

This chain's CDR3 is CSARADSGSNEETQYF. DNA for the CDR3: TGCAGTGCTAGAGCGGATAGCGGGAGTAATGAGGAGACCCAGTACTTC. The rearrangement links TRBV20-1 to TRBJ2-5; 9 bases agree with TRBD2. The CDR3 is 16 amino acids. With V trimmed by 1 base and J by 5 bases, 11 bases remained unmatched. Germline V gene sequence: CDR1 DFQATT, CDR2 SNEGSKA (reference sequence).

This clonotype has at least ten counts. V gene TRBV4-2 combines with J gene TRBJ2-1; D may be TRBD1 or TRBD2 (6 bases each). The CDR3 has 16 amino acids. Germline CDR1 reads LGHNA; CDR2 reads YNFKEQ. V lost 0 bases to trimming and J lost 4 bases, with 13 bases between them. The CDR3 loop is CASSQENAGQYNEQFF. The CDR3 DNA sequence: TGTGCCAGCAGCCAAGAGAATGCGGGACAATACAATGAGCAGTTCTTC.

V and J are TRBV30 and TRBJ1-2; D unresolved. Germline V CDR1 and CDR2: GTSNPN, SVGIG (reference sequence). There are 12 residues in the CDR3. The V end was cut by 0 bases, the J end by 7 bases, with 9 bases between. CDR3 nucleotides: TGTGCCTGGAGTGTATTTGCGGCTGGCTACACCTTC. It encodes CAWSVFAAGYTF.

This clonotype was seen a handful of times. This chain connects TRBV21-1 to TRBJ2-1; TRBD1 is taken as the D call from the table, unchecked against the DNA. TRBV21-1 is a documented pseudogene. This CDR3 is built from 20 residues. DNA for the CDR3: TGTGCCAGCAGCGGACACGGGACAGGGGGAAGACTTAATTTCTACAATGAGCAGTTCTTC. Translation gives CASSGHGTGGRLNFYNEQFF.

The chain carries TRBV20-1 and TRBJ1-1; weak D call: TRBD1 (5 bases). Between the trimmed V and J ends, which lost 5 bases and 7 bases, there was a span of 20 bases. This CDR3 comprises 14 residues. CDR1 and CDR2 from the germline V gene are DFQATT and SNEGSKA (reference sequence). The CDR3 loop is CSAPPDNDRFEAFF. CDR3 sequence (DNA): TGCAGTGCTCCACCGGACAATGACCGGTTTGAAGCTTTCTTT.

V is TRBV7-8 and J is TRBJ2-5; either TRBD1 or TRBD2 may supply D (5 bases each). Trimming stripped 6 bases from V and 5 bases from J, with 16 bases between. The CDR3 has 14 amino acids. Germline CDR1 SGHVS, CDR2 FQNEAQ. The DNA for the CDR3 is TGTGCCAGCAGAGAGGACTGGGGACGGGAGACCCAGTACTTC. Translation: CASREDWGRETQYF. The entire variable domain, with the rest obtained from reference TRBV7-8 and TRBJ2-5, is as follows: GAGVSQSPRYKVAKRGQDVALRCDPISGHVSLFWYQQALGQGPEFLTYFQNEAQLDKSGLPSDRFFAERPEGSVSTLKIQRTQQEDSAVYLCASREDWGRETQYFGPGTRLLVL.

V is TRBV7-9 and J is TRBJ2-3; D uncertain. Trimming cost V 2 bases and J 4 bases, with 13 bases left between them. CDR1 is SEHNR and CDR2 is FQNEAQ in the germline V gene (reference sequence). This CDR3 is built from 15 residues. CDR3 DNA sequence: TGTGCCAGCAGCTTAAAGGCAGCCGGGTCAGATACGCAGTATTTT. Its translation: CASSLKAAGSDTQYF.

This clonotype turned up a few times. The CDR3 DNA reads as TGTGCCACCAGTGATTTCGGGATGTCTCCCGGGGAGCTGTTTTTT. Translation: CATSDFGMSPGELFF. V usage is TRBV24-1 and J usage is TRBJ2-2; tentative D call: TRBD2 (5 bases). V lost 1 base to trimming and J lost 6 bases, with 11 bases between them. Germline-derived CDR1 and CDR2 are KGHDR and SFDVKD. CDR3 size: 15 residues.

The chain couples TRBV20-1 to TRBJ1-5; no firm D call. The CDR3 runs 14 residues. Trimming removed 3 bases from V and 3 bases from J, with 12 bases in between. In germline, CDR1 is DFQATT, CDR2 SNEGSKA (reference sequence). As DNA, the CDR3 is TGCAGTGCTAGCGGGAGAGCCTACAATCAGCCCCAGCATTTT. It specifies CSASGRAYNQPQHF.

There are a few counts of this clonotype. The chain is built from TRBV5-5 and TRBJ2-7; 11 nucleotides match TRBD2. This CDR3 has 15 residues. CDR1 SGHKS and CDR2 YYEKEE come from the germline V gene (reference sequence). J lost 2 bases, V lost 0 bases, and 1 base had no gene match. CDR3 in DNA: TGTGCCAGCAGCTTGGTTAGCGGGGGGGCCTACGAGCAGTACTTC. Encoded protein: CASSLVSGGAYEQYF.

J is TRBJ2-3 and V is TRBV20-1; D remains unclear. CDR1 is DFQATT, CDR2 SNEGSKA, per germline (reference sequence). V lost 1 base, J lost 5 bases, and 7 bases lay in between. There are 12 residues in the CDR3. The CDR3 loop is CSARAGLDTQYF. For the CDR3, the DNA is TGCAGTGCTAGAGCCGGGTTAGATACGCAGTATTTT.

This clonotype was detected a few times. The V and J genes are TRBV9 and TRBJ1-1, with a tentative D call TRBD1 (5 bases). The CDR3 runs to 14 residues. Germline values: CDR1 SGDLS, CDR2 YYNGEE. Trimming removed 4 bases at V and 1 base at J, with 11 bases between. The CDR3: CASSQGPKNTEAFF. The CDR3 DNA reads as TGTGCCAGCAGCCAGGGACCTAAGAACACTGAAGCTTTCTTT. Using reference TRBV9 and TRBJ1-1 for the parts outside the CDR3, the full variable domain is DSGVTQTPKHLITATGQRVTLRCSPRSGDLSVYWYQQSLDQGLQFLIQYYNGEERAKGNILERFSAQQFPDLHSELNLSSLELGDSALYFCASSQGPKNTEAFFGQGTRLTVV.

This clonotype was counted a few times. The V and J genes are TRBV12-3 or TRBV12-4 and TRBJ1-5; D call uncertain. The V end lost 6 bases, the J end lost 5 bases, and 11 bases lay between the germline ends. This CDR3 is 13 amino acids long. The CDR3 DNA sequence: TGTGCCAGCAGCGCGGGAGGGTATCAGCCCCAGCATTTT. Amino acid sequence: CASSAGGYQPQHF.

This clonotype was picked up a small number of times. The rearrangement joins TRBV3-1 to TRBJ1-1; no firm D call. Trimming took 5 bases from V and 1 from J, leaving 14 bases between them. The germline CDR1 and CDR2 sequences are LGHDT and YNNKEL (reference sequence). The CDR3 loop spans 15 amino acids. CDR3 protein: CASSFVGLSNTEAFF. CDR3 nucleotide sequence: TGTGCCAGCAGCTTTGTGGGCCTTTCGAACACTGAAGCTTTCTTT.

This clonotype has just a few counts. V is TRBV5-1 and J is TRBJ2-6; possibly TRBD1 for D (6 bases). The CDR3 sequence is 16 residues long. V gave up 4 bases and J gave up 4 bases, with 15 bases separating them. In germline, CDR1 is SGHRS, CDR2 YFSETQ. CDR3 DNA: TGCGCCAGCAGCCTAATTACAGGGCCCGGGGCCAACGTCCTGACTTTC. This gives the protein CASSLITGPGANVLTF.

This clonotype was detected only a few times. The chain joins TRBV7-3 to TRBJ1-2; possible D gene TRBD1, 6 bases. V lost 5 bases and J 7 bases, leaving 26 bases between the germline ends. This CDR3 comprises 17 residues. CDR1 is SGHTA, CDR2 FQGTGA, per germline. CDR3 coding DNA: TGTGCCAGCAGCCTGGGCCAGGCCTTATCAGGGGCCTCTGGCTACACCTTC. Translated: CASSLGQALSGASGYTF.

The chain has TRBV20-1 and TRBJ1-5; TRBD1 might be the D (6 bases). This CDR3 is 15 amino acids long. V was pared by 6 bases and J by 5 bases, with 20 bases between. The germline V gene encodes CDR1 DFQATT and CDR2 SNEGSKA (reference sequence). The CDR3, as DNA: TGCAGTGCACCTCCAATGGACAGCAGCCATCAGCCCCAGCATTTT. Protein sequence: CSAPPMDSSHQPQHF.

The table lists this clonotype with a few counts. The chain links TRBV4-2 to TRBJ2-5, with 7 bases identical to TRBD2. V gave up 0 bases and J gave up 4 bases; unmatched junction bases: 11. CDR3 length: 17 residues. The V gene's germline CDR1 is LGHNA and CDR2 YNFKEQ. CDR3 residues: CASSQDPAGTVVETQYF. The CDR3 DNA reads TGTGCCAGCAGCCAAGATCCAGCGGGGACGGTAGTAGAGACCCAGTACTTC.

The chain is built from TRBV11-2 and TRBJ1-5; D gene uncertain. This CDR3 has 16 residues. V was trimmed by 0 bases and J by 1 base, leaving 10 bases between them. Germline V gene data show CDR1 as SGHAT and CDR2 as FQNNGV. CDR3 in DNA: TGTGCCAGCAGCTTAGACGCACGGCTCAGCAATCAGCCCCAGCATTTT. Amino acid sequence: CASSLDARLSNQPQHF.

The chain employs TRBV3-1 and TRBJ1-1; weak D call: TRBD1 (5 bases). The CDR3 is made up of 14 amino acids. The germline V gene encodes CDR1 LGHDT and CDR2 YNNKEL (reference sequence). V was clipped by 6 bases and J by 0 bases, with 11 bases between them. CDR3 nucleotides: TGTGCCAGCAGGGGAGGAGGGGTGAACACTGAAGCTTTCTTT. It translates to CASRGGGVNTEAFF.

The rearrangement joins TRBV14 to TRBJ2-1; 14 bases align to TRBD2. The CDR3 is 21 residues long. V shed 4 bases, J shed 0 bases, and the junction held 14 bases outside the gene matches. The V gene's germline CDR1 is SGHDN and CDR2 FVKESK. CDR3 protein: CASSRPSLSGLAGVSYNEQFF. CDR3 coding DNA: TGTGCCAGCAGCCGGCCATCCCTGTCGGGACTAGCGGGGGTCTCCTACAATGAGCAGTTCTTC. Full variable domain (rest looked up from reference TRBV14 and TRBJ2-1): EAGVTQFPSHSVIEKGQTVTLRCDPISGHDNLYWYRRVMGKEIKFLLHFVKESKQDESGMPNNRFLAERTGGTYSTLKVQPAELEDSGVYFCASSRPSLSGLAGVSYNEQFFGPGTRLTVL.

The chain employs TRBV25-1 and TRBJ1-1; possible D gene TRBD1, 5 bases. The V gene lost 1 base and the J gene lost 8 bases, with 11 bases spanning the gap. Looked up from germline, CDR1 is MGHDK and CDR2 is SYGVNS. The CDR3 contains 13 residues. The CDR3 spells CASSESGGLEAFF. The DNA of the CDR3 is TGTGCCAGCAGTGAATCGGGGGGACTCGAAGCTTTCTTT.

This clonotype turned up a few times. V and J are TRBV9 and TRBJ2-1; D is perhaps TRBD1 or TRBD2 (6 bases each). From germline, CDR1 is SGDLS and CDR2 YYNGEE. V lost 2 bases, J lost 0 bases, and 15 bases lay in between. The CDR3 sequence is 17 residues long. The CDR3 nucleotides read TGTGCCAGCAGCGTGGGGGGCCCCCGTAGCTCCTACAATGAGCAGTTCTTC. Its translation is CASSVGGPRSSYNEQFF. Looking up the rest from reference TRBV9 and TRBJ2-1 gives the full variable domain: DSGVTQTPKHLITATGQRVTLRCSPRSGDLSVYWYQQSLDQGLQFLIQYYNGEERAKGNILERFSAQQFPDLHSELNLSSLELGDSALYFCASSVGGPRSSYNEQFFGPGTRLTVL.